This T cell receptor beta chain was recorded in a study of shared clonotypes between healthy human individuals. Study-level results: A few donors shared about 5% of their naive CD4 clonotypes. A generally larger estimated richness was seen in naive subsets than in memory subsets.

A word on this clone: The antigen is not known.

Trimming removed 10 bases from V and 4 bases from J, with 23 bases in between. The CDR3 loop spans 16 amino acids. Germline V gene data show CDR1 as SEHNR and CDR2 as FQNEAQ (reference sequence). Positive CCR7 selection of CD45RO-negative cells yielded the naive CD8 cells, and terminally differentiated effector memory CD45RA+ cells were excluded. Clones were sequenced by immunoSEQ multiplex PCR, and TCRdb holds only the in-frame ones, with some missing. The repertoire has 2 million to 2.5 million clones, 85% to 95% of them found once; the top ten carry 1.5% to 2%. The sample consisted of naive CD8+ T cells from PBMCs. This receptor was identified in a young man in good health. Some clones in this sample may be carry-over from other donors' samples. J is TRBJ2-1 and V is TRBV7-9; D gene unclear. For the CDR3, the DNA is TGTGCCATCTCCGTGGCTGTCCTTAGCATTTACAATGAGCAGTTCTTC. Translated, it gives CAISVAVLSIYNEQFF.